This T cell receptor (beta chain) came from a study of neurological immune-mediated disorders (dated by TCRdb to about 2019). Regarding the complete study: The study compared peripheral blood TCR-beta repertoires of HTLV-I-associated myelopathy (HAM/TSP) patients, multiple sclerosis patients and healthy controls using UMI-based sequencing. The roughly 100 TCR-beta libraries covered PBMC samples along with longitudinal samples, technical triplicates, and paired sorted CD4+ and CD8+ T-cell subsets. The cohort was made up of approximately 71 subjects, consisting of 15 or so HAM/TSP patients, approximately 35 multiple sclerosis patients and around 20 healthy controls.

This clonotype was seen at least ten times. The antigen it recognizes is unknown. No base quality values were provided; no much bigger clone lies one nucleotide off. At the junction V is shortened by 7 bases and J by 6 bases; bases outside the gene matches: 13. The germline V gene yields MNHEY for CDR1 and SVGEGT for CDR2. The CDR3 starts with the cysteine, ends with the phenylalanine, and has 15 residues. Left in the record is the CDR3 DNA by itself, 45 bases read in frame from the first base. Healthy controls were blood bank volunteers in Maryland, USA. For the unsorted PBMC libraries, 2 million PBMCs were stored in RNAlater at -80 degrees C until RNA extraction and were used to generate the libraries. Peripheral blood was subjected to Ficoll-Hypaque density gradient centrifugation to isolate PBMCs, which were then cryopreserved in liquid nitrogen. Paper-wide results and their limitations: TCR clonal expansion was highest in HAM/TSP patients and lowest in MS patients, with MS patients falling below even healthy controls. No identical CDR3 amino acid sequences were shared among expanded clones across subjects, suggesting private TCR-beta repertoires in all groups.

To synthesize cDNA, template-switch 5'RACE was performed with a primer carrying a 10-nucleotide random unique molecular identifier so that each TCR transcript was tagged. Over 190 million TCR-beta sequences, covering 15-18 subjects, were produced in each sequencing run. Total RNA was extracted with the RNeasy kit. The KAPA Real-time Library Amplification kit was used to amplify TCR-beta VDJ regions with primers targeting the TCR constant region and the 5'RACE anchor. Sample indexes and Illumina adaptors were added in a first PCR, after which library yield was increased in a second PCR. After Ampure bead purification, the TCR product of roughly 650 bp was size-selected on a 2% E-gel SizeSelection system. Library quality was checked on a Bioanalyzer, concentration was measured with Qubit, and libraries were quantified with the Kapa Library Quantification kit before pooling. Paired-end 2 x 150 bp sequencing of the libraries was performed on an Illumina HiSeq 2500. To increase sequence diversity, roughly 24-31% phiX was spiked into each library pool. Processing in the source paper ran as follows. Quality-filtered reads were processed with the UMI-based MiGEC pipeline, which removed over 90% of raw TCR sequences during error correction. IMGT germline references were used for alignment of VDJ genes, and clonotypes were defined by a unique CDR3 amino acid sequence together with V-J genes. Clonal expansion, Shannon diversity and CDR3 relatedness (CalcPairwiseDistances, ClusterSamples) were evaluated with VDJtools, and phylogenetic trees were built with CLCbio workbench. Expanded clones were defined as having at least 8 unique UMIs, based on coefficient-of-variation modelling across technical triplicates. TCRdb reprocessed the public reads (quality trimming at Q25 with fastp, clone calling with MiXCR) and kept in-frame beta chains. Rows are combined by CDR3 protein, so each entry shows the most common genes and DNA. These V and J calls derive from TCRdb rather than the authors' analysis. For this sample the table gives 74,000 or so distinct CDR3 sequences, of which roughly 9% were detected only once. The ten biggest clones cover 1.7% of the sample.

The chain uses TRBV6-2 or TRBV6-3 and TRBJ2-7; 9 middle bases align to TRBD1. The clonotype originates from a man between 45 and 60 years old in good health. The specimen was PBMCs. This receptor has the CDR3 CASTYLGQGLGEQYF. The nucleotide sequence is given as TGTGCCAGCACCTACTTGGGACAGGGTCTCGGCGAGCAGTACTTC.